This T cell receptor (beta chain) emerged from a study of T cell repertoires in cytomegalovirus infection. General study points: Summed frequency of public TCR beta families distinguished CMV carriers with the relevant HLA.

The CDR3 sequence is 14 residues long. CDR1 and CDR2 from the germline V gene are MDHEN and SYDVKM. V was cut by 6 bases and J by 1 base, with 13 bases left in between. TCRdb passed the reads through MiXCR, listing each CDR3 protein once. The table shows approximately 190,000 distinct CDR3 sequences, with roughly 9.8% occurring only once. The table lists this clonotype with a few counts. Its cognate antigen is unknown. The TCR originated in a human donor in good health (CMV status not recorded). Some clones in this sample may be carry-over from other donors' samples. Sample: PBMCs. The chain couples TRBV28 to TRBJ2-7; possible D gene TRBD2, 5 bases. The CDR3 nucleotides are TGTGCCAGCAGGAGGGTCGCGGGTTCCTACGAGCAGTACTTC. Amino acids: CASRRVAGSYEQYF.